The 22 T cell receptor beta chains below all came from one sample that was sequenced in a study of cytomegalovirus exposure and HLA in healthy donors. The study ran its PCR with 60 Vbeta and 13 Jbeta primers. TCRdb keeps only in-frame clones here, not all; method: immunoSEQ multiplex PCR. The repertoire consists of roughly 290,000 clones, with about four fifths occurring once and the leading ten covering less than 0.4%. The material sequenced was PBMCs. These receptors all stem from a girl aged 2-15 years in good health and CMV-seronegative.

The chain couples TRBV29-1 to TRBJ2-5; a possible D gene is TRBD2 (6 bases). CDR3 size: 12 residues. Trimming removed 3 bases from V and 5 bases from J, with 10 bases in between. Germline V gene lookup returns CDR1 SQVTM and CDR2 ANQGSEA. Here the CDR3 reads CSVDPGGETQYF. The CDR3 DNA follows: TGCAGCGTTGACCCCGGGGGTGAGACCCAGTACTTC.

Only a few counts were recorded for this clone. The chain is built from TRBV13 and TRBJ2-5; 7 nucleotides line up with TRBD2. Unmatched junction bases numbered 5, after V lost 4 bases and J lost 0 bases. Germline V CDR1 and CDR2: PRHDT, FYEKMQ (reference sequence). The length of the CDR3 is 15 residues. CDR3 residues: CASSSSGKYQETQYF. The CDR3 coding sequence is TGTGCCAGCAGCTCTAGCGGAAAATACCAAGAGACCCAGTACTTC.

This clone was observed once. The V and J genes are TRBV10-2 and TRBJ1-2, with TRBD1 identical over 7 bases. V lost 2 bases and J lost 8; bases outside the gene matches: 5. The CDR3 spans 13 residues. Germline V CDR1 and CDR2: WSHSY, SAAADI. The CDR3, as DNA: TGCGCCAGCAGTGAGACCGGGACAGCAGGCTACACCTTC. Translated: CASSETGTAGYTF.

The table lists this clone with a count of one. The genes are TRBV28 and TRBJ1-4; D remains unclear. In germline, CDR1 is MDHEN, CDR2 SYDVKM. With 2 bases removed from V and 4 bases from J, the gap between germline ends came to 11 bases. The CDR3 spans 15 residues. CDR3 coding DNA: TGTGCCAGCAGTTTAGGGAGGGCAGATAATGAAAAACTGTTTTTT. It codes for CASSLGRADNEKLFF.

The chain is built from TRBV28 and TRBJ1-5; 8 bases fit TRBD1. In germline, CDR1 is MDHEN, CDR2 SYDVKM. The CDR3 runs to 14 residues. The ends lost 4 bases at V and 7 bases at J; junction bases unmatched: 6. CDR3 in amino acids: CASSSGQGKQPQHF. The DNA of the CDR3 is TGTGCCAGCAGTTCCGGACAGGGTAAACAGCCCCAGCATTTT.

The rearrangement joins TRBV15 to TRBJ2-5, with TRBD2 matching over 10 bases. The J call may be mistaken, given a closer DNA end match to TRBJ2-7. Germline lookup yields CDR1 LNHNV and CDR2 YYDKDF (reference sequence). The CDR3 spans 18 residues. This chain's CDR3 is CATSRTSGVPYYSYEQYF. CDR3 nucleotide sequence: TGTGCCACCAGCAGAACTAGCGGGGTCCCTTATTACTCCTACGAGCAGTACTTC.

V gene TRBV7-7 combines with J gene TRBJ1-1; D unclear. CDR3 length equals 13 residues. In germline, CDR1 is SSHAT, CDR2 FNYEAQ (reference sequence). V gave up 2 bases and J gave up 0 bases, with 4 bases separating them. In DNA, the CDR3 is TGTGCCAGCAGCTTATCTCTGAACACTGAAGCTTTCTTT. This encodes CASSLSLNTEAFF.

The rearrangement joins TRBV5-1 to TRBJ1-5; D might be TRBD1 (5 bases). Trimming stripped 2 bases from V and 7 bases from J, with 13 bases between. There are 14 residues in the CDR3. Germline V gene sequence: CDR1 SGHRS, CDR2 YFSETQ. CDR3 region: CASSFDGAEQPQHF. The CDR3, as DNA: TGCGCCAGCAGCTTCGATGGGGCGGAGCAGCCCCAGCATTTT.

This rearrangement joins TRBV5-4 to TRBJ2-6; 10 bases are a match to TRBD1. The germline gives CDR1 SGHNT, CDR2 YYREEE (reference sequence). The CDR3 covers 17 residues. J lost 2 bases, V lost 4 bases, and 6 bases had no gene match. The CDR3 DNA sequence: TGTGCCAGCAGCCGTCTCGGGACAGGGGCTGGGGCCAACGTCCTGACTTTC. The encoded protein is CASSRLGTGAGANVLTF.

The rearrangement joins TRBV6-1 to TRBJ1-2, with a weak D call TRBD1 (5 bases). V was cut by 7 bases and J by 5 bases, with 8 bases left in between. This CDR3 comprises 11 residues. Germline V gene sequence: CDR1 MNHNS, CDR2 SASEGT. Here the CDR3 DNA reads TGTGCCAGCACCGACAGTTATGGCTACACCTTC. Protein product: CASTDSYGYTF.

In regard to this clone: One junction end disagrees with the germline gene, perhaps due to a read error. This rearrangement joins TRBV7-9 to TRBJ1-4; D unresolved. There are 15 residues in the CDR3. Germline loops: CDR1 SEHNR, CDR2 FQNEAQ (reference sequence). The CDR3 sequence: CSSSFGSGRGEKLFF. The CDR3 coding sequence is TGTTCCAGCAGCTTCGGATCCGGCAGAGGGGAAAAACTGTTTTTT.

This chain joins TRBV6-5 and TRBJ1-2; D is uncertain. This CDR3 region has 15 residues. V lost 0 bases to trimming and J lost 4 bases, with 12 bases between them. CDR1 MNHEY and CDR2 SVGAGI come from the germline V gene. Here the CDR3 DNA reads TGTGCCAGCAGTTACTCAACCAGCGTGGGCTATGGCTACACCTTC. Translated: CASSYSTSVGYGYTF.

This clone showed up just a few times. The chain employs TRBV28 and TRBJ2-7; 8 bases are shared with TRBD2. CDR3 length: 15 amino acids. Trimming cost V 7 bases and J 6 bases; bases outside gene matches: 14. Germline CDR1 is MDHEN and CDR2 is SYDVKM. As DNA, the CDR3 is TGTGCCAGCAAGTCCTCAGGGACTAGATTCTTCGAGCAGTACTTC. Translated: CASKSSGTRFFEQYF.

J is TRBJ2-3 and V is TRBV5-1; 8 positions match TRBD2. Germline V gene data show CDR1 as SGHRS and CDR2 as YFSETQ. V gave up 0 bases and J gave up 6 bases; unmatched junction bases: 12. The CDR3 loop spans 17 amino acids. The CDR3 DNA reads as TGCGCCAGCAGCTTGGCCGTGACGGGAGGGCCTGGGGATACGCAGTATTTT. Encoded protein: CASSLAVTGGPGDTQYF.

The sample holds a few counts of this clone. This chain connects TRBV9 to TRBJ2-2, with 7 nucleotides matching TRBD1. CDR1 and CDR2 (germline): SGDLS, YYNGEE. Trimming cost V 5 bases and J 6 bases; bases outside gene matches: 4. The CDR3 covers 13 residues. The CDR3 DNA sequence: TGTGCCAGCAGTGCCCAGGGGGCCGGGGAGCTGTTTTTT. Protein product: CASSAQGAGELFF. Using reference TRBV9 and TRBJ2-2 for the parts outside the CDR3, the full variable domain is DSGVTQTPKHLITATGQRVTLRCSPRSGDLSVYWYQQSLDQGLQFLIQYYNGEERAKGNILERFSAQQFPDLHSELNLSSLELGDSALYFCASSAQGAGELFFGEGSRLTVL.

V and J are TRBV4-1 and TRBJ1-5; 7 bases are a match to TRBD1. V lost 5 bases and J lost 6; bases outside the gene matches: 10. Germline CDR1 and CDR2: MGHRA and YSYEKL. This CDR3 has 15 amino acids. For the CDR3, the DNA is TGCGCCAGCAGCTACCGGGACAGTAGTGGTCAGCCCCAGCATTTT. Translated: CASSYRDSSGQPQHF.

The chain has TRBV30 and TRBJ2-1; TRBD2 aligns across 11 bases. The CDR3 has 15 residues. With 0 bases clipped from V and 4 bases from J, the junction kept 2 bases outside the gene matches. Germline V gene sequence: CDR1 GTSNPN, CDR2 SVGIG (reference sequence). Here the CDR3 DNA reads TGTGCCTGGAGTGTGTCTAGCGGGGGGTACAATGAGCAGTTCTTC. Its protein product is CAWSVSSGGYNEQFF. Using reference TRBV30 and TRBJ2-1 for the parts outside the CDR3, the full variable domain is SQTIHQWPATLVQPVGSPLSLECTVEGTSNPNLYWYRQAAGRGLQLLFYSVGIGQISSEVPQNLSASRPQDRQFILSSKKLLLSDSGFYLCAWSVSSGGYNEQFFGPGTRLTVL.

The V call is TRBV19, the J call TRBJ1-1, with D possibly TRBD1 on 5 matching bases. V lost 8 bases and J 4 bases, leaving 14 bases between the germline ends. The CDR3 covers 13 residues. Germline V CDR1 and CDR2: LNHDA, SQIVND (reference sequence). CDR3: CASHIGAGTEAFF. The CDR3 nucleotides read TGTGCCAGTCATATAGGGGCGGGCACTGAAGCTTTCTTT.

The V gene is TRBV10-3, the J gene TRBJ2-3; 7 bases line up with TRBD1. Germline V gives CDR1 ENHRY, CDR2 SYGVKD. V shed 6 bases and J 1 base; nucleotides not matched to a gene: 1. This CDR3 is built from 13 residues. The CDR3 here is CAIRGQGTDTQYF. The CDR3 DNA is TGTGCCATCAGAGGACAGGGCACAGATACGCAGTATTTT.

This sequence joins TRBV5-3 and TRBJ2-5; D might be TRBD2 (6 bases). TRBV5-3 is marked as an open reading frame, function uncertain. Deletions cut 3 bases from V and 5 bases from J, with 11 bases between. The CDR3 sequence is 13 residues long. The CDR3 region has the DNA TGTGCCAGAAGCTCGGGACTCGATGAGACCCAGTACTTC. Protein sequence: CARSSGLDETQYF.

The genes are TRBV12-5 and TRBJ2-2, with 10 bases aligning to TRBD1. CDR1 is LGHNT, CDR2 FRNRAP, per germline. CDR3 size: 15 residues. J gave up 4 bases and V 5 bases, and 4 bases lay outside the gene matches. The CDR3 loop is CASGPGQGVTGELFF. CDR3 in DNA: TGTGCTAGTGGTCCCGGACAGGGGGTCACCGGGGAGCTGTTTTTT.

This clone appeared once. The junction departs from the called germline gene at one end, perhaps through a read error. The CDR3 region is CSVEDRVGRSSIF. In DNA form, the CDR3 reads TGCAGCGTTGAAGATCGGGTGGGGAGGAGCAGTATCTTC. The chain combines TRBV29-1 with TRBJ2-1; possible D gene TRBD2, 6 bases. The CDR3 is made up of 13 amino acids. Germline V CDR1 and CDR2: SQVTM, ANQGSEA.